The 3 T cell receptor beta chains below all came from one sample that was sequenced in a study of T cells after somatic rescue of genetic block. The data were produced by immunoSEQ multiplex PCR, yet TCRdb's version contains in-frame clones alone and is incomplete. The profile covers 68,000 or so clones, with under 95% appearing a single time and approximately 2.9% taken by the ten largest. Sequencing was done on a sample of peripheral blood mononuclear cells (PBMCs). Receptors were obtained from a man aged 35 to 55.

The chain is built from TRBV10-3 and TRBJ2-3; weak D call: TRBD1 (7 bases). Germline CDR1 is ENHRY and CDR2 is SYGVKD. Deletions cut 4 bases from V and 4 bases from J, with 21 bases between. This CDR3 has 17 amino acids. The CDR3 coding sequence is TGTGCCATCAGTGCCGGGGGTGGCAGGGGGTCCGCAGATACGCAGTATTTT. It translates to CAISAGGGRGSADTQYF.

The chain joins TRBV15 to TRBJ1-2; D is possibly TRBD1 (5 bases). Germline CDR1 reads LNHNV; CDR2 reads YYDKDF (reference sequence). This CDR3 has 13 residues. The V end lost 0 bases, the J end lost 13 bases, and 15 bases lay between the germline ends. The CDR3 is CATSRDMGEGGTF. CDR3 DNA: TGTGCCACCAGCAGAGATATGGGGGAGGGCGGCACCTTC. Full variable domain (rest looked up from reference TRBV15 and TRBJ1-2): DAMVIQNPRYQVTQFGKPVTLSCSQTLNHNVMYWYQQKSSQAPKLLFHYYDKDFNNEADTPDNFQSRRPNTSFCFLDIRSPGLGDTAMYLCATSRDMGEGGTFGSGTRLTVV.

CDR3 residues: CASSPNYAGGPDTQYF. For the CDR3, the DNA is TGTGCCAGCAGCCCGAACTACGCGGGAGGGCCAGATACGCAGTATTTT. The genes are TRBV4-2 and TRBJ2-3, with 9 bases fitting TRBD2. Germline V gene data show CDR1 as LGHNA and CDR2 as YNFKEQ. This CDR3 has 16 residues. Trimming cost V 4 bases and J 4 bases; bases outside gene matches: 9.